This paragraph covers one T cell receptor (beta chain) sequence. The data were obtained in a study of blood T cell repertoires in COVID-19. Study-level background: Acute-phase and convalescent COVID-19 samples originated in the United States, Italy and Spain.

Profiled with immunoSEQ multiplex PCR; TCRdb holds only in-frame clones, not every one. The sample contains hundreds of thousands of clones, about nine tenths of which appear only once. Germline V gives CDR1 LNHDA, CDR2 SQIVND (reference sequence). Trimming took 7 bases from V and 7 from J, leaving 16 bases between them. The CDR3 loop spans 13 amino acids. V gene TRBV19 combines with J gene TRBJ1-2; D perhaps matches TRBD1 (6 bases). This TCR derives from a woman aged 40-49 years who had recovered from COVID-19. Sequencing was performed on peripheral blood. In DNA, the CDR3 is TGTGCCAGTACGGGGGGGCAACGATCTGGCTACACCTTC. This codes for CASTGGQRSGYTF.